Listed below are T cell receptor beta chains from one sample, sequenced in a study of blood T cell repertoires in COVID-19. Measured with immunoSEQ multiplex PCR; TCRdb has only the in-frame clones, and not every one. The sample records approximately 460,000 clones, about 91% being singletons. The sequenced material came from peripheral blood. The receptor set was obtained from a man between 18 and 35 years old with COVID-19, enrolled during active disease. CDR3s include the opening cysteine and the closing phenylalanine or tryptophan. Fields, in order: J gene, V gene, D gene, clone size, CDR3 protein, CDR3 DNA. D genes are given only for firm matches. Only some rows state a clone size, as once, few, many or a class for expanded clones.

j_call: TRBJ1-5; v_call: TRBV19; d_call: TRBD1; clone_size: .; cdr3_aa: CASSDQQGGQPQHF; cdr3_nt: TGTGCCAGTAGTGACCAACAGGGGGGTCAGCCCCAGCATTTT
j_call: TRBJ1-5; v_call: TRBV5-6; d_call: TRBD1; clone_size: once; cdr3_aa: CASSSRGQGGSNQPQHF; cdr3_nt: TGTGCCAGCAGCTCAAGGGGACAGGGCGGGAGCAATCAGCCCCAGCATTTT
j_call: TRBJ2-2; v_call: TRBV7-9; d_call: .; clone_size: .; cdr3_aa: CASSFQDGELFF; cdr3_nt: TGTGCCAGCAGCTTCCAGGACGGGGAGCTGTTTTTT
j_call: TRBJ2-7; v_call: TRBV19; d_call: .; clone_size: .; cdr3_aa: CASSIARGIYEQYF; cdr3_nt: TGTGCCAGTAGTATCGCCAGGGGAATCTACGAGCAGTACTTC
j_call: TRBJ2-1; v_call: TRBV5-5; d_call: TRBD2; clone_size: .; cdr3_aa: CASSFSSGSGEQFF; cdr3_nt: TGTGCCAGCAGCTTCTCTAGCGGGAGTGGTGAGCAGTTCTTC
j_call: TRBJ1-1; v_call: TRBV7-6; d_call: .; clone_size: .; cdr3_aa: CASSPSAGAMSTEAFF; cdr3_nt: TGTGCCAGCAGCCCTAGTGCGGGGGCCATGTCCACTGAAGCTTTCTTT
j_call: TRBJ1-2; v_call: TRBV10-1; d_call: .; clone_size: few; cdr3_aa: CASRAILCHGYTF; cdr3_nt: TGCGCCAGCAGAGCCATCCTCTGCCATGGCTACACCTTC
j_call: TRBJ2-7; v_call: TRBV5-6; d_call: TRBD1; clone_size: .; cdr3_aa: CASSPTGVNEQYF; cdr3_nt: TGTGCCAGCAGCCCGACAGGGGTCAACGAGCAGTACTTC
j_call: TRBJ1-4; v_call: TRBV7-9; d_call: TRBD1; clone_size: .; cdr3_aa: CASSLAGGTGRLGKLFF; cdr3_nt: TGTGCCAGCAGCTTAGCCGGGGGGACAGGGCGGCTAGGAAAACTGTTTTTT
j_call: TRBJ2-5; v_call: TRBV19; d_call: .; clone_size: .; cdr3_aa: CASTPSGGETQYF; cdr3_nt: TGTGCCAGTACCCCTTCGGGCGGGGAGACCCAGTACTTC
j_call: TRBJ2-6; v_call: TRBV5-6; d_call: .; clone_size: .; cdr3_aa: CASSTGQISGANVLTF; cdr3_nt: TGTGCCAGCAGCACAGGACAGATTTCTGGGGCCAACGTCCTGACTTTC
j_call: TRBJ1-1; v_call: TRBV6-5; d_call: .; clone_size: .; cdr3_aa: CASSTSSGRTEAFF; cdr3_nt: TGTGCCAGCAGTACCTCCTCGGGTCGGACTGAAGCTTTCTTT
j_call: TRBJ2-1; v_call: TRBV30; d_call: .; clone_size: once; cdr3_aa: CAWKNGEQFF; cdr3_nt: TGTGCCTGGAAGAACGGTGAGCAGTTCTTC
j_call: TRBJ2-7; v_call: TRBV10-1; d_call: .; clone_size: .; cdr3_aa: CASSEFGGLEEQYF; cdr3_nt: TGCGCCAGCAGTGAGTTCGGAGGGCTAGAGGAGCAGTACTTC
j_call: TRBJ2-1; v_call: TRBV27; d_call: .; clone_size: .; cdr3_aa: CASSLGGAYNEQFF; cdr3_nt: TGTGCCAGCAGTTTAGGAGGGGCCTACAATGAGCAGTTCTTC
j_call: TRBJ2-3; v_call: TRBV5-4; d_call: TRBD2; clone_size: .; cdr3_aa: CASSPGPSGGTDTQYF; cdr3_nt: TGTGCCAGCAGCCCGGGCCCTAGCGGGGGCACAGATACGCAGTATTTT
j_call: TRBJ2-7; v_call: TRBV30; d_call: .; clone_size: .; cdr3_aa: CACTRGSSYEQYF; cdr3_nt: TGTGCCTGTACCCGAGGCAGCTCCTACGAGCAGTACTTC
j_call: TRBJ1-1; v_call: TRBV7-2; d_call: .; clone_size: .; cdr3_aa: CASSPQQGRNTEAFF; cdr3_nt: TGTGCCAGCAGCCCCCAACAGGGCCGGAACACTGAAGCTTTCTTT
j_call: TRBJ2-2; v_call: TRBV11-2; d_call: .; clone_size: once; cdr3_aa: CASSSLANTGELFF; cdr3_nt: TGTGCCAGCAGCTCATTAGCGAACACCGGGGAGCTGTTTTTT
j_call: TRBJ2-5; v_call: TRBV2; d_call: .; clone_size: .; cdr3_aa: CASTSRLPGETQYF; cdr3_nt: TGTGCCAGCACGAGCAGGCTCCCGGGGGAGACCCAGTACTTC
j_call: TRBJ1-3; v_call: TRBV4-1; d_call: TRBD1; clone_size: .; cdr3_aa: CASSDGTGPGNTIYF; cdr3_nt: TGCGCCAGCAGCGATGGGACAGGGCCCGGAAACACCATATATTTT
j_call: TRBJ1-4; v_call: TRBV6-1; d_call: .; clone_size: .; cdr3_aa: CASSEASAEKLFF; cdr3_nt: TGTGCCAGCAGTGAAGCATCCGCGGAAAAACTGTTTTTT
j_call: TRBJ2-7; v_call: TRBV4-1; d_call: .; clone_size: .; cdr3_aa: CASSQGPGEAYEQYF; cdr3_nt: TGCGCCAGCAGCCAAGGTCCGGGGGAGGCCTACGAGCAGTACTTC
j_call: TRBJ2-5; v_call: TRBV7-6; d_call: .; clone_size: once; cdr3_aa: CASSSSSATETQYF; cdr3_nt: TGTGCCAGCAGCTCCTCTAGCGCCACGGAGACCCAGTACTTC
j_call: TRBJ2-2; v_call: TRBV7-9; d_call: .; clone_size: .; cdr3_aa: CASSYTAETGELFF; cdr3_nt: TGTGCCAGCAGCTATACAGCTGAGACCGGGGAGCTGTTTTTT
j_call: TRBJ2-1; v_call: TRBV7-5; d_call: .; clone_size: .; cdr3_aa: CVRSTTTRGLVDEQFF; cdr3_nt: TGTGTCAGAAGCACAACCACCAGGGGACTAGTCGATGAGCAGTTCTTC